Reported below is one T cell receptor beta chain. Its antigen specificity is not known. The sample holds no much larger clone one base away, and base qualities are not on file. The cysteine opens and the phenylalanine closes a CDR3 of 15 amino acids. The retained sequence is limited to the CDR3, 45 bases, with the frame set at the first base. The germline V gene encodes CDR1 LNHNV and CDR2 YYDKDF (reference sequence). V loses 3 bases of germline sequence and J loses 4 bases, and the interval between the two ends is 12 bases. This sample stems from a study of T cell changes during pregnancy in multiple sclerosis (dated by TCRdb to between 2019 and 2020). At the level of the whole study: The study looked at changes in the T cell repertoire across pregnancy in women with multiple sclerosis.

Library preparation was by the immunoSEQ multiplex PCR assay. TCRdb stores this immuneACCESS table with in-frame sequences only. Part of the clones is absent; in the studies checked, under half of the shortfall reflects unresolved V genes, and no reason is known for the rest. Present in this sample are under 45,000 clones, around 89% of which were seen just once. The top ten clones comprise under 0.7% of the sample. The specimen comprised CD4+ T cells from peripheral blood mononuclear cells, sampled in the first trimester of pregnancy. This clonotype originated in a female donor with multiple sclerosis, enrolled in a pregnancy study. Rearrangement joined TRBV15 to TRBJ2-2, and the D gene may be TRBD1, 5 bases matching. The CDR3 sequence is CATSRPDRITGELFF. Read as DNA, the sequence is TGTGCCACCAGCAGGCCCGACAGAATCACCGGGGAGCTGTTTTTT. Outside the CDR3, residues come from the reference TRBV15 and TRBJ2-2 proteins, so the full variable domain is: DAMVIQNPRYQVTQFGKPVTLSCSQTLNHNVMYWYQQKSSQAPKLLFHYYDKDFNNEADTPDNFQSRRPNTSFCFLDIRSPGLGDTAMYLCATSRPDRITGELFFGEGSRLTVL.